This T cell receptor (beta chain) was captured by sequencing in a study of blood T cell repertoires in COVID-19. Some clones are missing from TCRdb's copy, which holds only in-frame ones; the method was immunoSEQ multiplex PCR. Of 170,000 or so clones in the sample, approximately 80% were seen once. This clone was picked up one time. Trimming cost V 5 bases and J 3 bases; bases outside gene matches: 9. Germline CDR1 reads SGHAT; CDR2 reads FQNNGV. The CDR3 extends over 16 amino acids. The V gene is TRBV11-2, the J gene TRBJ2-2; TRBD1 aligns across 7 bases. Sample: peripheral blood. This clonotype was obtained from a woman in her thirties or forties with COVID-19, enrolled during active disease. This chain's CDR3 is CASSRLRTGDTGELFF. The CDR3 DNA reads as TGTGCCAGCAGCCGTCTTCGGACAGGAGACACCGGGGAGCTGTTTTTT.